This T cell receptor beta chain stems from a study of shared clonotypes between healthy human individuals. Per germline, CDR1 MNHEY and CDR2 SMNVEV (reference sequence). The V and J ends lost 6 bases and 4 bases, in that order; junction bases with no gene match: 5. The CDR3 is 15 amino acids. Study observations and caveats: Larger estimated richness was generally seen in naive subsets than in memory subsets. In contrast to clonotypes shared by all four donors, non-shared clonotypes had lower generation probabilities.

At the deep level, the assay was run. Sorted-subset replicate PCR reactions contained 200 to 250 ng DNA, corresponding to about 30,000 T cell genomes. Using immunoSEQ multiplex PCR, the repertoire was profiled, and TCRdb retains in-frame clones only, with some absent. The profile shows 2 million to 2.5 million clones, about 95% of them singletons. Comments on this clone: Its antigen is unknown. The sample has other DNA sequences that encode this CDR3 too.

Naive CD8 isolation took CD45RO-negative cells positively selected for CCR7 and excluded terminally differentiated effector memory CD45RA+ cells. The receptor's source is a young man in good health. This chain links TRBV27 with TRBJ2-1; 11 nucleotides align to TRBD2. Input material: naive CD8+ T cells sorted from blood. The CDR3 DNA is TGTGCCAGCAGGACCGGGACTAGCGGATACAATGAGCAGTTCTTC. Protein sequence: CASRTGTSGYNEQFF.